What follows are 8 T cell receptor beta chains derived from one specimen sequenced in a study of molecular identifiers for immune sequencing clone quantification. TCRdb processed the PCR reads anew with MiXCR; each CDR3 protein has one entry. The sample lists hundreds of thousands of distinct CDR3 sequences, roughly 25% seen once, with 0.78% in the top ten. The sample was naive CD8+ T cells from blood, with Jurkat cell RNA spiked in. The subset is: FACS-sorted CD8+CD4-CCR7+CD45RA+ naive T cells. These receptors originate from a human donor in good health. Some libraries in this study had Jurkat cell RNA spiked in.

J is TRBJ1-5 and V is TRBV27; possible D gene TRBD1, 5 bases. The CDR3 contains 14 residues. Trimming removed 5 bases from V and 1 base from J, with 9 bases in between. Germline values: CDR1 MNHEY, CDR2 SMNVEV (reference sequence). The CDR3 sequence is CASSGWDSNQPQHF. The CDR3, as DNA: TGTGCCAGCAGTGGCTGGGACAGCAATCAGCCCCAGCATTTT.

A few counts support this clonotype. The V and J genes are TRBV5-1 and TRBJ1-6; TRBD1 might be the D (6 bases). The germline V gene encodes CDR1 SGHRS and CDR2 YFSETQ. The CDR3 length is 13 residues. V dropped 4 bases and J dropped 8 bases, with 10 bases sitting between them. CDR3 bases: TGCGCCAGCAGCGAGGACAGCCATTCACCCCTCCACTTT. Protein: CASSEDSHSPLHF.

The gene calls are TRBV12-5 and TRBJ2-1; TRBD2 matches at 8 bases. This CDR3 comprises 13 residues. Germline CDR1 and CDR2: LGHNT and FRNRAP. The trim removed 5 bases at V and 10 bases at J, leaving 7 bases unmatched. In nucleotides, the CDR3 is TGTGCTAGTGGTGGGACTAGTTTTAGCGAGCAGTTCTTC. Its protein product is CASGGTSFSEQFF.

Turning to this clonotype: This may be a read error: a much more frequent sequence differs by one nucleotide. The V gene is TRBV12-3 or TRBV12-4, the J gene TRBJ2-3; 11 bases agree with TRBD2. The trim removed 5 bases at V and 6 bases at J, leaving 7 bases unmatched. The CDR3 has 15 amino acids. The CDR3 bases are TGTGCCAGCAGTGAAAATAGCGGGGGGGTGGATACGCAGTATTTT. It is translated as CASSENSGGVDTQYF.

This clonotype showed up just a few times. This chain joins TRBV5-1 and TRBJ2-1, with TRBD2 matching 7 bases. This CDR3 has 16 amino acids. Germline CDR1 and CDR2: SGHRS and YFSETQ. The V and J ends lost 3 bases and 5 bases, in that order; junction bases with no gene match: 11. The CDR3 region has the DNA TGCGCCAGCAGCTCGGCGGGCGGGAGCCTCCACAATGAGCAGTTCTTC. Translation gives CASSSAGGSLHNEQFF. The full variable domain, with the rest looked up from reference TRBV5-1 and TRBJ2-1, is KAGVTQTPRYLIKTRGQQVTLSCSPISGHRSVSWYQQTPGQGLQFLFEYFSETQRNKGNFPGRFSGRQFSNSRSEMNVSTLELGDSALYLCASSSAGGSLHNEQFFGPGTRLTVL.

The chain recombines TRBV6-5 with TRBJ2-7; a weak D match, TRBD2 (5 bases). The germline V gene has CDR1 MNHEY and CDR2 SVGAGI. The ends were cut back, 1 base at V and 3 bases at J, with 13 bases in the middle. CDR3 length: 15 amino acids. The CDR3 spells CASSYFSGGLYEQYF. The DNA for the CDR3 is TGTGCCAGCAGTTACTTCAGTGGAGGCCTCTACGAGCAGTACTTC.

The table lists this clonotype with a few counts. The chain employs TRBV11-2 and TRBJ2-3; D possibly corresponds to TRBD2 (6 bases). V shed 4 bases and J shed 4 bases, with 12 bases lying between them. Germline values: CDR1 SGHAT, CDR2 FQNNGV. The CDR3 covers 14 residues. CDR3 DNA: TGTGCCAGCAGCTCCGCGGGACCTCCAGATACGCAGTATTTT. Protein sequence: CASSSAGPPDTQYF.

The chain joins TRBV5-1 to TRBJ1-2, with D possibly TRBD1 on 5 matching bases. This CDR3 has 15 amino acids. Germline CDR1 and CDR2: SGHRS and YFSETQ. V lost 0 bases, J lost 3 bases, and 12 bases lay in between. CDR3 DNA: TGCGCCAGCAGCTTGGTGAGCAGGGAAGACTATGGCTACACCTTC. Translating gives CASSLVSREDYGYTF. Full variable domain (rest looked up from reference TRBV5-1 and TRBJ1-2): KAGVTQTPRYLIKTRGQQVTLSCSPISGHRSVSWYQQTPGQGLQFLFEYFSETQRNKGNFPGRFSGRQFSNSRSEMNVSTLELGDSALYLCASSLVSREDYGYTFGSGTRLTVV.